The 4 T cell receptor beta chains listed next were all sequenced from one sample in a study of shared clonotypes between healthy human individuals (TCRdb year 2020). CD8 naive samples were CD45RO-negative cells positively selected for CCR7, giving a CD45RA+CCR7+ population that excluded TemRA cells. To prepare the library, the immunoSEQ multiplex PCR assay was applied. TCRdb mirrors the immuneACCESS table, restricted to in-frame sequences. Some clones are absent from its copies; in checked studies, under half trace to an unresolved V gene, and the reason for the others is unknown. The sample contains about 680,000 clones, around 90% of them found a single time. More than 20% of the sample rests with the top ten. The sequencing input was naive CD8+ T cells sorted from blood. Per the publication, the cell subset or site label means: CD45RA+CCR7+. These receptors were taken from a man aged 25-45 years in good health.

CDR3 bases: TGTGCCAGCAGCCTCTTAGCGGGAGAGGGAACCGGGGAGCTGTTTTTT. Translated, it gives CASSLLAGEGTGELFF. This chain joins TRBV7-9 and TRBJ2-2; 9 bases are a match to TRBD2. Germline CDR1 SEHNR, CDR2 FQNEAQ (reference sequence). V lost 5 bases, J lost 5 bases, and 9 bases stayed unmatched. The CDR3 totals 16 residues. Based on the CDR3 plus reference TRBV7-9 and TRBJ2-2, the full variable domain is DTGVSQNPRHKITKRGQNVTFRCDPISEHNRLYWYRQTLGQGPEFLTYFQNEAQLEKSRLLSDRFSAERPKGSFSTLEIQRTEQGDSAMYLCASSLLAGEGTGELFFGEGSRLTVL.

CDR3 loop: CASSSSGTLQGDEQFF. CDR3 sequence (DNA): TGTGCCAGCAGTTCGAGCGGGACCCTCCAGGGTGATGAGCAGTTCTTC. The chain joins TRBV6-5 to TRBJ2-1; 7 nucleotides agree with TRBD2. This CDR3 is built from 16 residues. Germline V gene lookup returns CDR1 MNHEY and CDR2 SVGAGI. V trimming: 4 bases; J trimming: 8 bases; junction bases outside the gene matches: 14.

This chain uses TRBV4-1 with TRBJ2-7; TRBD2 agrees at 7 bases. Germline V gives CDR1 MGHRA, CDR2 YSYEKL. V lost 4 bases to trimming and J lost 0 bases; unmatched junction nucleotides: 6. The CDR3 contains 15 residues. The CDR3 here is CASSLGRGSSYEQYF. The CDR3 DNA follows: TGCGCCAGCAGCCTCGGGCGCGGGAGCTCCTACGAGCAGTACTTC.

The rearrangement uses TRBV7-9 and TRBJ1-1, with a weak D call TRBD1 (5 bases). From germline, CDR1 is SEHNR and CDR2 FQNEAQ (reference sequence). This CDR3 region has 13 residues. Trimming removed 5 bases at V and 6 bases at J, with 13 bases between. Here the CDR3 DNA reads TGTGCCAGCAGCCGAATGGGACTCCCTGAAGCTTTCTTT. Its protein is CASSRMGLPEAFF.